This is a list of T cell receptor beta chains from one sample in a study of vaccination effects on CD4 cells after COVID-19. Their specific antigens are unknown. TCRdb keeps only in-frame clones here, not all; method: immunoSEQ multiplex PCR. Of approximately 70,000 clones in the sample, roughly 79% were seen once. The material sequenced was CD4+ T cells from PBMCs cultured with HCoV-NL63 spike peptides, taken before COVID-19 vaccination. These receptors were taken from a human donor who received a COVID-19 vaccine. CDR3s include the opening cysteine and the closing phenylalanine or tryptophan. The order of the fields is J gene, V gene, D gene, clone size, CDR3 protein, CDR3 DNA. D genes are given only for firm matches. The size field is filled for only some rows; it gives once, few, many or a size class.

j_gene: TRBJ2-5; v_gene: TRBV7-8; d_gene: TRBD1; abundance: .; CDR3aa: CASSFDREETQYF; CDR3nt: TGTGCCAGCAGCTTCGACAGGGAAGAGACCCAGTACTTC
j_gene: TRBJ1-2; v_gene: TRBV7-2; d_gene: .; abundance: once; CDR3aa: CASSLGGFYGYTF; CDR3nt: TGTGCCAGCAGCTTAGGGGGGTTCTATGGCTACACCTTC
j_gene: TRBJ1-5; v_gene: TRBV30; d_gene: .; abundance: .; CDR3aa: CAWSLQGNQPQHF; CDR3nt: TGTGCCTGGAGTCTACAGGGTAATCAGCCCCAGCATTTT
j_gene: TRBJ1-3; v_gene: TRBV6-6; d_gene: .; abundance: .; CDR3aa: CASTITLLGNTIYF; CDR3nt: TGTGCCAGTACTATAACACTGCTCGGAAACACCATATATTTT
j_gene: TRBJ2-5; v_gene: TRBV18; d_gene: .; abundance: .; CDR3aa: CASSPEQGSQETQYF; CDR3nt: TGTGCCAGCTCACCGGAACAGGGATCCCAAGAGACCCAGTACTTC
j_gene: TRBJ2-3; v_gene: TRBV2; d_gene: TRBD2; abundance: .; CDR3aa: CASSPLAGGSTDTQYF; CDR3nt: TGTGCCAGCAGTCCCCTAGCGGGGGGGAGCACAGATACGCAGTATTTT
j_gene: TRBJ1-5; v_gene: TRBV6-6; d_gene: .; abundance: few; CDR3aa: CASSQSGNSNQPQHF; CDR3nt: TGTGCCAGCAGTCAATCAGGCAATAGCAATCAGCCCCAGCATTTT
j_gene: TRBJ1-2; v_gene: TRBV2; d_gene: .; abundance: .; CDR3aa: CASSEQQGRYGYTF; CDR3nt: TGTGCCAGCAGTGAACAGCAGGGGCGCTATGGCTACACCTTC
j_gene: TRBJ2-1; v_gene: TRBV6-4; d_gene: TRBD2; abundance: .; CDR3aa: CASSGALASTYNEQFF; CDR3nt: TGTGCCAGCAGTGGAGCACTAGCGAGTACCTACAATGAGCAGTTCTTC
j_gene: TRBJ2-1; v_gene: TRBV19; d_gene: .; abundance: .; CDR3aa: CASSRLTLYEQFF; CDR3nt: TGTGCCAGTAGTCGCCTGACCCTCTACGAGCAGTTCTTC
j_gene: TRBJ1-2; v_gene: TRBV7-8; d_gene: .; abundance: .; CDR3aa: CASSSDGTARGGYTF; CDR3nt: TGTGCCAGCAGCTCCGATGGGACGGCCCGGGGTGGCTACACCTTC
j_gene: TRBJ2-4; v_gene: TRBV5-1; d_gene: .; abundance: .; CDR3aa: CASSLDIGGAKNIQYF; CDR3nt: TGCGCCAGCAGCTTGGATATAGGCGGGGCGAAAAACATTCAGTACTTC
j_gene: TRBJ2-1; v_gene: TRBV18; d_gene: .; abundance: .; CDR3aa: CASSPPPGNEQFF; CDR3nt: TGTGCCAGCTCACCACCCCCGGGCAATGAGCAGTTCTTC
j_gene: TRBJ2-5; v_gene: TRBV5-1; d_gene: .; abundance: .; CDR3aa: CASSLQGDGKTQYF; CDR3nt: TGCGCCAGCAGCTTACAAGGGGACGGAAAGACCCAGTACTTC
j_gene: TRBJ1-5; v_gene: TRBV2; d_gene: .; abundance: .; CDR3aa: CASNENGQPQHF; CDR3nt: TGTGCCAGCAATGAAAATGGTCAGCCCCAGCATTTT
j_gene: TRBJ1-3; v_gene: TRBV29-1; d_gene: .; abundance: .; CDR3aa: CSVGGSSGNTIYF; CDR3nt: TGCAGCGTTGGCGGGAGCTCTGGAAACACCATATATTTT
j_gene: TRBJ2-4; v_gene: TRBV6-2/TRBV6-3; d_gene: .; abundance: .; CDR3aa: CASSYRAEGKNIQYF; CDR3nt: TGTGCCAGCAGTTACAGGGCAGAAGGCAAAAACATTCAGTACTTC
j_gene: TRBJ1-3; v_gene: TRBV12-3/TRBV12-4; d_gene: .; abundance: .; CDR3aa: CASSLSIGNTIYF; CDR3nt: TGTGCCAGCAGTCTGTCGATTGGAAACACCATATATTTT
j_gene: TRBJ2-5; v_gene: TRBV6-4; d_gene: .; abundance: .; CDR3aa: CATNQRGRQETQYF; CDR3nt: TGTGCCACCAACCAACGAGGTCGGCAAGAGACCCAGTACTTC
j_gene: TRBJ1-1; v_gene: TRBV29-1; d_gene: .; abundance: once; CDR3aa: CSATGRTEAFF; CDR3nt: TGCAGCGCTACAGGGAGGACTGAAGCTTTCTTT
j_gene: TRBJ1-2; v_gene: TRBV5-1; d_gene: .; abundance: .; CDR3aa: CASSPIRDNYGYTF; CDR3nt: TGCGCCAGCAGCCCGATCCGGGACAACTATGGCTACACCTTC
j_gene: TRBJ1-1; v_gene: TRBV6-6; d_gene: .; abundance: .; CDR3aa: CASSYSGTNTEAFF; CDR3nt: TGTGCCAGCAGTTACTCCGGGACCAACACTGAAGCTTTCTTT
j_gene: TRBJ1-3; v_gene: TRBV3-1/TRBV3-2; d_gene: .; abundance: few; CDR3aa: CASSRDFSGNTIYF; CDR3nt: TGTGCCAGCAGCCGAGACTTCTCTGGAAACACCATATATTTT
j_gene: TRBJ1-1; v_gene: TRBV10-3; d_gene: TRBD1; abundance: .; CDR3aa: CAISDGQGARFEAFF; CDR3nt: TGTGCCATCAGTGACGGGCAGGGGGCGAGATTCGAAGCTTTCTTT
j_gene: TRBJ2-1; v_gene: TRBV30; d_gene: .; abundance: .; CDR3aa: CAWSAGANNEQFF; CDR3nt: TGTGCCTGGAGTGCCGGGGCTAACAATGAGCAGTTCTTC
j_gene: TRBJ2-5; v_gene: TRBV6-5; d_gene: TRBD1; abundance: .; CDR3aa: CASRWTGAQETQYF; CDR3nt: TGTGCCAGCAGGTGGACAGGGGCACAAGAGACCCAGTACTTC
j_gene: TRBJ1-2; v_gene: TRBV10-3; d_gene: TRBD1; abundance: .; CDR3aa: CAISVGTGMAYGYTF; CDR3nt: TGTGCCATCAGTGTCGGGACAGGGATGGCCTATGGCTACACCTTC
j_gene: TRBJ1-1; v_gene: TRBV9; d_gene: TRBD1; abundance: few; CDR3aa: CASSPKGAADTEAFF; CDR3nt: TGTGCCAGCAGCCCCAAGGGGGCGGCGGACACTGAAGCTTTCTTT
j_gene: TRBJ1-6; v_gene: TRBV6-5; d_gene: TRBD1; abundance: .; CDR3aa: CASSSSRDRGVALHF; CDR3nt: TGTGCCAGCAGTTCGTCCCGGGACAGGGGCGTAGCTCTCCACTTT
j_gene: TRBJ2-5; v_gene: TRBV5-4; d_gene: TRBD1; abundance: .; CDR3aa: CASSLDTGTEETQYF; CDR3nt: TGTGCCAGCAGCTTGGACACCGGGACAGAAGAGACCCAGTACTTC
j_gene: TRBJ1-2; v_gene: TRBV2; d_gene: TRBD1; abundance: .; CDR3aa: CASSLGRQGGGYTF; CDR3nt: TGTGCCAGCAGTCTAGGGAGGCAGGGGGGAGGCTACACCTTC
j_gene: TRBJ1-2; v_gene: TRBV6-6; d_gene: TRBD1; abundance: .; CDR3aa: CASSRDRADGYTF; CDR3nt: TGTGCCAGCAGTAGGGACAGGGCAGACGGCTACACCTTC
j_gene: TRBJ2-2; v_gene: TRBV4-1; d_gene: TRBD2; abundance: .; CDR3aa: CASSQDIRAGGNTGELFF; CDR3nt: TGCGCCAGCAGCCAAGATATTCGCGCGGGGGGTAACACCGGGGAGCTGTTTTTT
j_gene: TRBJ1-1; v_gene: TRBV2; d_gene: .; abundance: .; CDR3aa: CASRSNGALGTEAFF; CDR3nt: TGTGCCAGCAGGAGTAATGGGGCCCTGGGGACTGAAGCTTTCTTT
j_gene: TRBJ2-4; v_gene: TRBV24-1; d_gene: .; abundance: .; CDR3aa: CATSDSTGAKNIQYF; CDR3nt: TGTGCCACCAGTGATTCGACAGGAGCCAAAAACATTCAGTACTTC
j_gene: TRBJ2-3; v_gene: TRBV3-1/TRBV3-2; d_gene: .; abundance: .; CDR3aa: CASSQARARGTTDTQYF; CDR3nt: TGTGCCAGCAGCCAAGCAAGGGCCAGGGGAACGACAGATACGCAGTATTTT
j_gene: TRBJ2-2; v_gene: TRBV19; d_gene: TRBD1; abundance: once; CDR3aa: CASSIGGQGAGTGELFF; CDR3nt: TGTGCCAGTAGTATAGGTGGACAGGGGGCCGGCACCGGGGAGCTGTTTTTT
j_gene: TRBJ2-1; v_gene: TRBV7-3; d_gene: .; abundance: .; CDR3aa: CASSLGHSSNEQFF; CDR3nt: TGTGCCAGCAGCTTAGGGCACAGCAGCAATGAGCAGTTCTTC
j_gene: TRBJ2-3; v_gene: TRBV3-1/TRBV3-2; d_gene: TRBD2; abundance: .; CDR3aa: CASSQGGGNTQYF; CDR3nt: TGTGCCAGCAGCCAAGGCGGGGGGAATACGCAGTATTTT
j_gene: TRBJ1-4; v_gene: TRBV9; d_gene: .; abundance: .; CDR3aa: CASSVSPGYDEKLFF; CDR3nt: TGTGCCAGCAGCGTCAGCCCGGGGTATGATGAAAAACTGTTTTTT
j_gene: TRBJ1-1; v_gene: TRBV7-3; d_gene: .; abundance: .; CDR3aa: CASSWGGDTEAFF; CDR3nt: TGTGCCAGCAGCTGGGGGGGGGACACTGAAGCTTTCTTT
j_gene: TRBJ2-4; v_gene: TRBV23-1; d_gene: .; abundance: once; CDR3aa: CASSPGFSQENLAKNIQYF; CDR3nt: TGCGCCAGCAGCCCCGGGTTCTCGCAGGAGAACCTAGCCAAAAACATTCAGTACTTC
j_gene: TRBJ1-1; v_gene: TRBV11-2; d_gene: .; abundance: .; CDR3aa: CASSSDRLGRTEAFF; CDR3nt: TGTGCCAGCAGCTCCGACAGGCTAGGTCGCACTGAAGCTTTCTTT
j_gene: TRBJ1-2; v_gene: TRBV7-9; d_gene: .; abundance: .; CDR3aa: CASSLGTGNYGYTF; CDR3nt: TGTGCCAGCAGCTTGGGGACGGGGAACTATGGCTACACCTTC
j_gene: TRBJ2-3; v_gene: TRBV11-2; d_gene: .; abundance: .; CDR3aa: CASSFARDTQYF; CDR3nt: TGTGCCAGCAGCTTTGCTAGAGATACGCAGTATTTT
j_gene: TRBJ2-5; v_gene: TRBV7-3; d_gene: .; abundance: .; CDR3aa: CASIQRRGLGETQYF; CDR3nt: TGTGCCAGCATCCAACGGAGGGGGCTGGGGGAGACCCAGTACTTC
j_gene: TRBJ1-3; v_gene: TRBV11-1; d_gene: .; abundance: .; CDR3aa: CASSRVENTIYF; CDR3nt: TGTGCCAGCTCCAGGGTGGAAAACACCATATATTTT
j_gene: TRBJ1-2; v_gene: TRBV5-6; d_gene: .; abundance: .; CDR3aa: CASSLRDTKIYGYTF; CDR3nt: TGTGCCAGCAGCTTACGGGACACGAAAATTTATGGCTACACCTTC
j_gene: TRBJ1-1; v_gene: TRBV5-1; d_gene: .; abundance: once; CDR3aa: CASSLVRDGEAFF; CDR3nt: TGCGCCAGCAGCTTGGTTCGGGACGGTGAAGCTTTCTTT
j_gene: TRBJ1-2; v_gene: TRBV7-2; d_gene: TRBD1; abundance: .; CDR3aa: CASSRGTGGARGYTF; CDR3nt: TGTGCCAGCAGCCGCGGGACAGGGGGCGCGCGTGGCTACACCTTC
j_gene: TRBJ1-2; v_gene: TRBV24-1; d_gene: TRBD1; abundance: .; CDR3aa: CATSENDRVVGYTF; CDR3nt: TGTGCCACCAGTGAGAACGACAGGGTTGTTGGCTACACCTTC